This entry describes one TCR beta chain. This clonotype was recorded at least ten times. Its cognate antigen has yet to be identified. Qualities for individual bases were not recorded, and no much larger clone is one base off. Library generation was performed with PCR. Reads for this sample came from an Illumina HiSeq 2500. TCR libraries were prepared with molecular barcoding, using unique molecular identifiers to normalize TCRbeta repertoire quantification. TCRdb took the public reads, trimmed them with fastp at Q25, ran MiXCR for clone calling and kept in-frame beta chains. Rows with one shared CDR3 protein collapse into an entry with the most common genes and DNA. This sample comprises 250,000 to 300,000 distinct CDR3 sequences, over 9% of them detected only once. Over 6% of the sample is held by the ten biggest clonotypes. The sample is drawn from a study of T-cell reconstitution after alpha-beta-depleted transplantation in children (TCRdb year 2016). Turning to the overall study: The study quantitatively tracked T-cell immune reconstitution after TCRalphabeta/CD19-depleted allogeneic hematopoietic cell transplantation in children using TCR repertoire profiling.

The germline V gene supplies CDR1 SNHLY and CDR2 FYNNEI. From cysteine to phenylalanine, the CDR3 is 15 amino acids long. Left in the record is the CDR3 DNA by itself, 45 bases read in frame from the first base. Trimming removed 4 bases from V and 5 bases from J; the gene matches leave 7 bases unexplained. The sample's treatment or condition, from its label and the paper: allogeneic hematopoietic cell transplantation with graft depleted of TCRalphabeta T cells and CD19 B cells. Transplant recipients were children who received TCRalphabeta/CD19-depleted allogeneic hematopoietic cell grafts. The paper's findings and limits, for the study overall: The apparently early recovery of alphabetaT-cell counts about two months after transplant reportedly depended on only several hundred rapidly expanded clones that came from non-depleted graft cells. In some patients, the high TCRbeta diversity seen at day 60 was put down to recipient T cells and intrathymic progenitors that had survived conditioning. Over subsequent months, a decline in hyperexpanded clone frequencies was noted, and after one year, T-cell counts and TCRbeta diversity were mostly ascribed to newly produced T cells.

This receptor was taken from a boy younger than two with acute myeloid leukemia, due to receive a stem cell transplant. Recombination linked TRBV2 to TRBJ2-5, with TRBD1 matching 10 junction bases. The starting material was PBMCs, obtained before TCRalphabeta/CD19-depleted stem cell transplant. CDR3 sequence: CASSVKGQGHETQYF. The DNA reads as follows: TGTGCCAGCAGTGTGAAGGGACAGGGGCATGAGACCCAGTACTTC.